This entry lists 2 T cell receptor beta chains sequenced from one sample in a study of T cell repertoires in cytomegalovirus infection. TCRdb called the reads again in MiXCR, with one record for every CDR3 protein. The sample lists about 740,000 distinct CDR3 sequences; approximately 40% were seen once. Sequencing input: PBMCs. The receptors here all came from a human donor in good health (CMV status not recorded). Some clones in this sample may be carry-over from other donors' samples.

This clonotype occurred a few times. The CDR3 sequence: CASSLGRFNTEAFF. The CDR3 DNA follows: TGTGCCAGCAGCTTAGGGCGGTTTAACACTGAAGCTTTCTTT. The chain has TRBV7-4 and TRBJ1-1; D is unresolved. V gave up 1 base and J gave up 2 bases, with 8 bases separating them. Germline V lookup: CDR1 SGHVT, CDR2 SQSDAQ. The CDR3 runs 14 residues.

The chain joins TRBV30 to TRBJ2-1; no definite D call. The CDR3 sequence is 14 residues long. V lost 2 bases and J 3 bases, leaving 11 bases between the germline ends. The germline gives CDR1 GTSNPN, CDR2 SVGIG (reference sequence). In DNA form, the CDR3 reads TGTGCCTGGAGTTTCTCCCAGATCTACAATGAGCAGTTCTTC. It yields the protein CAWSFSQIYNEQFF.